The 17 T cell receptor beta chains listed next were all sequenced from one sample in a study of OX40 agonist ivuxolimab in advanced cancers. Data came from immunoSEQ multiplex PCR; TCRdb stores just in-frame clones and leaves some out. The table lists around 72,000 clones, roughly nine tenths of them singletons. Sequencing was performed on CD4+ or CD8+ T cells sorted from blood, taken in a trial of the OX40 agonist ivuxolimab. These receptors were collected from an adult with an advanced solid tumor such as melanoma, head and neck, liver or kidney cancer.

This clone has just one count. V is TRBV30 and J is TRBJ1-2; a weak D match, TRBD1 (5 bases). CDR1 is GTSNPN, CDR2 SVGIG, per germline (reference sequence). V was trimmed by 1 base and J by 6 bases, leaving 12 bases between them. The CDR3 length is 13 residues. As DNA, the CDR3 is TGTGCCTGGAGTGGGCGCAGGGAGGATGGCTACACCTTC. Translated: CAWSGRREDGYTF.

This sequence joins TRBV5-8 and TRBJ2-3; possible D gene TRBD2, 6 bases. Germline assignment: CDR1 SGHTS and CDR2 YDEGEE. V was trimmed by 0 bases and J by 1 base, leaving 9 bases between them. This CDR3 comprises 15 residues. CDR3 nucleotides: TGTGCCAGCAGCTTGGGGGGACTCCGCACAGATACGCAGTATTTT. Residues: CASSLGGLRTDTQYF.

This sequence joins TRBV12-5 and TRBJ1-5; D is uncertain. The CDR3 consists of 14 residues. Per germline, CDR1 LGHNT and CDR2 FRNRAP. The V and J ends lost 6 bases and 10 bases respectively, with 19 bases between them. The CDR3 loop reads CASGPVGSEDPQHF. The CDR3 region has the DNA TGTGCTAGTGGCCCAGTGGGGTCGGAGGATCCCCAGCATTTT.

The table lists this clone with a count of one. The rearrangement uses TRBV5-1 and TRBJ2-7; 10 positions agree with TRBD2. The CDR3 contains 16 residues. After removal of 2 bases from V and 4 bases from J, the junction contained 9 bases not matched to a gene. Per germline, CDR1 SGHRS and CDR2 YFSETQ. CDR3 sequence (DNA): TGCGCCAGCAGCTTCCGAGCTAGCGGGAGTAGGTACGAGCAGTACTTC. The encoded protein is CASSFRASGSRYEQYF.

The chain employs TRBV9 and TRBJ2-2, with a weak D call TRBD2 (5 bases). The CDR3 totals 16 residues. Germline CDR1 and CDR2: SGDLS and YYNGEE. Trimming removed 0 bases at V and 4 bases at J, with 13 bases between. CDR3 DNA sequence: TGTGCCAGCAGCGTAGGAGGAGGTCGGAGCACCGGGGAGCTGTTTTTT. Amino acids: CASSVGGGRSTGELFF.

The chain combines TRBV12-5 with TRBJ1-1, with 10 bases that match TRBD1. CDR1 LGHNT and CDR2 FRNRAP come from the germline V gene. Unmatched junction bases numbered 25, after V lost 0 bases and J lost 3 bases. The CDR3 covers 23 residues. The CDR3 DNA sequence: TGTGCTAGTGGTTTGGTGCCGACAGGGGGCTTAGTCAGACCTGGTGGCGGGGACACTGAAGCTTTCTTT. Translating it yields CASGLVPTGGLVRPGGGDTEAFF. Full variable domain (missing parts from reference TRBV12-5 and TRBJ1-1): DARVTQTPRHKVTEMGQEVTMRCQPILGHNTVFWYRQTMMQGLELLAYFRNRAPLDDSGMPKDRFSAEMPDATLATLKIQPSEPRDSAVYFCASGLVPTGGLVRPGGGDTEAFFGQGTRLTVV.

CDR3 in DNA: TGTGCCAGCAGCTTAGCCTCTAGCGGGTATGATACGCAGTATTTT. Amino acids: CASSLASSGYDTQYF. The chain is built from TRBV7-9 and TRBJ2-3; 8 nucleotides agree with TRBD2. This CDR3 is built from 15 residues. Germline CDR1 reads SEHNR; CDR2 reads FQNEAQ (reference sequence). J gave up 6 bases and V 0 bases, and 5 bases lay outside the gene matches.

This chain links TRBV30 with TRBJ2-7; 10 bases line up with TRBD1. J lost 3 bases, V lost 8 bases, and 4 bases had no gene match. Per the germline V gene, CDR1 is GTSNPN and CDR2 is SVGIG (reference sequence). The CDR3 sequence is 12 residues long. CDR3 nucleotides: TGTGCCGGCGACAGGGGGCTCTACGAGCAGTACTTC. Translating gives CAGDRGLYEQYF.

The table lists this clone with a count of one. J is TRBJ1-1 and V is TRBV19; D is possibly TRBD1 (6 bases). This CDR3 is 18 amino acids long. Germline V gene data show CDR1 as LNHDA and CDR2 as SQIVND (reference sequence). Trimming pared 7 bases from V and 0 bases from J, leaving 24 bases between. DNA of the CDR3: TGTGCCAGTAAACAACAACAGGGAAAGAGGGACATGAACACTGAAGCTTTCTTT. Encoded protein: CASKQQQGKRDMNTEAFF.

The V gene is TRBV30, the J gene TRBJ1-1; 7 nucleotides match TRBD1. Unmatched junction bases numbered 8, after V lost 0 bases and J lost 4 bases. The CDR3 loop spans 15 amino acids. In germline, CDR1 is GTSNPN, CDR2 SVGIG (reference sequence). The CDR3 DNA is TGTGCCTGGAGTGTACCTTGGGACAGAGGCACTGAAGCTTTCTTT. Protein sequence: CAWSVPWDRGTEAFF.

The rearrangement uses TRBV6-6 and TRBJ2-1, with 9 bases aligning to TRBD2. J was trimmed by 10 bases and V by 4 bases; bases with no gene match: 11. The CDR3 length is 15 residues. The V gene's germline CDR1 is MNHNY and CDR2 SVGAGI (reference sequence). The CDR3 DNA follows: TGTGCCAGCAGTTTCTCCGGCGGGGGGGCCTGGGAGCAGTTCTTC. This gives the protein CASSFSGGGAWEQFF.

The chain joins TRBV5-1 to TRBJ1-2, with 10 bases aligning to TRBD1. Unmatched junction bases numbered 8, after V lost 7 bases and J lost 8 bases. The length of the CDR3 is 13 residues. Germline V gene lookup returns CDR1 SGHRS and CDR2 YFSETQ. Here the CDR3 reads CASARDRGGGYTF. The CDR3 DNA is TGCGCCAGCGCCCGGGACAGGGGTGGCGGCTACACCTTC. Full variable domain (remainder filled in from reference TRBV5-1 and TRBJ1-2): KAGVTQTPRYLIKTRGQQVTLSCSPISGHRSVSWYQQTPGQGLQFLFEYFSETQRNKGNFPGRFSGRQFSNSRSEMNVSTLELGDSALYLCASARDRGGGYTFGSGTRLTVV.

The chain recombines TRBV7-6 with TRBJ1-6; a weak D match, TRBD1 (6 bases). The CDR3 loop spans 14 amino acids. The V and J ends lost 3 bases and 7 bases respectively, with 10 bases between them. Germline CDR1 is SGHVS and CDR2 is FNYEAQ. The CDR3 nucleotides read TGTGCCAGCAGCTTGGACAGAATCAATTCACCCCTCCACTTT. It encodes CASSLDRINSPLHF.

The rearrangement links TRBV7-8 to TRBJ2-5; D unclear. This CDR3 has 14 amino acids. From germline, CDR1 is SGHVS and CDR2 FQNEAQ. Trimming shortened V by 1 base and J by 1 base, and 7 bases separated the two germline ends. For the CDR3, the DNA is TGTGCCAGCAGCTTAGGGGCAGCCCAAGAGACCCAGTACTTC. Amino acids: CASSLGAAQETQYF.

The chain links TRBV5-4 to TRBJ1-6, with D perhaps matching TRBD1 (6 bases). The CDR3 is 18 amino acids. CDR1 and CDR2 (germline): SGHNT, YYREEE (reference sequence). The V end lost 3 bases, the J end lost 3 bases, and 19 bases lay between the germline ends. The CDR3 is CASSSLDSKGSYNSPLHF. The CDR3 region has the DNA TGTGCCAGCAGCTCGCTGGACAGCAAAGGAAGCTATAATTCACCCCTCCACTTT.

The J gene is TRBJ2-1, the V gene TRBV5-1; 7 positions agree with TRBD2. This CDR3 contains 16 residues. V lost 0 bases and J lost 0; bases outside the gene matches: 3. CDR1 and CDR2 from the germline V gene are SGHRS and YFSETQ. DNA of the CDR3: TGCGCCAGCAGCTTGGTGGGCGGGGGCTCCTACAATGAGCAGTTCTTC. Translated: CASSLVGGGSYNEQFF.

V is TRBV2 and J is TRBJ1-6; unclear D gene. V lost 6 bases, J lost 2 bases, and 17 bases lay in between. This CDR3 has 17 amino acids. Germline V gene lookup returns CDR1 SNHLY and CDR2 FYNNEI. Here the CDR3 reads CASSPRRTSPYNSPLHF. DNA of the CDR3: TGTGCCAGCAGCCCAAGGAGGACCTCCCCCTATAATTCACCCCTCCACTTT.